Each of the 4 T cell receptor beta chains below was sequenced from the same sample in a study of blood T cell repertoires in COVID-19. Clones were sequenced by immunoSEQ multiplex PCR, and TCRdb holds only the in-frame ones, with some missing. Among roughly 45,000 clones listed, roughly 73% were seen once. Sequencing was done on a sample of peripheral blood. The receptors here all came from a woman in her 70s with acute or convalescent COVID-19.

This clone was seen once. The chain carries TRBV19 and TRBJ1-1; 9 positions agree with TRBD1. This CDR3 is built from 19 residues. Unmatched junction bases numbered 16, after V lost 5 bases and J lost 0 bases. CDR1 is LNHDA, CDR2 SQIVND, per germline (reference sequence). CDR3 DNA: TGTGCCAGTAGTCTGAGCCCGGGACAGGGCGTGGGTATGAACACTGAAGCTTTCTTT. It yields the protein CASSLSPGQGVGMNTEAFF. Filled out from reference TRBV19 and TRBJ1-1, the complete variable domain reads DGGITQSPKYLFRKEGQNVTLSCEQNLNHDAMYWYRQDPGQGLRLIYYSQIVNDFQKGDIAEGYSVSREKKESFPLTVTSAQKNPTAFYLCASSLSPGQGVGMNTEAFFGQGTRLTVV.

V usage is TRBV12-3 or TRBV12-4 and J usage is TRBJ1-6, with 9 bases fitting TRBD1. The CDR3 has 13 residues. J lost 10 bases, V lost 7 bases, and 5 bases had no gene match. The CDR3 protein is CASTLGTGSPLHF. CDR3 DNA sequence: TGTGCCAGCACCTTGGGGACAGGGTCACCCCTCCACTTT.

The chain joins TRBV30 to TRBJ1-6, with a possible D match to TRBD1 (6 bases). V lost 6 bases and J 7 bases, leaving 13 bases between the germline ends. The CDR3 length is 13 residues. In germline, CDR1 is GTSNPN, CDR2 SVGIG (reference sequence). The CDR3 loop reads CACEGDGNSPLHF. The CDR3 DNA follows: TGTGCCTGCGAGGGGGACGGAAATTCACCCCTCCACTTT.

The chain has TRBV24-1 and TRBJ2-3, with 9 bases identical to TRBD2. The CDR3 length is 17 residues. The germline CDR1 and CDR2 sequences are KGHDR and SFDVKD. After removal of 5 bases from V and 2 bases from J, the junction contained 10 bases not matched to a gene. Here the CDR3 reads CATSAAGGPFDTDTQYF. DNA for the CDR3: TGTGCCACCAGTGCCGCGGGGGGGCCCTTTGACACAGATACGCAGTATTTT.